The 2 T cell receptor beta chains presented below share a single source sample, sequenced in a study of T cells in tumors and immune-related adverse events (dated by TCRdb to the early 2020s). The library was built by means of the immunoSEQ multiplex PCR assay. Drawn from immuneACCESS, this table holds only the in-frame rearrangements with V and J called that TCRdb kept. Clones are partly lost; checked studies trace under half to an unresolved V gene and leave the rest unexplained. The sample has 9,000 to 13,000 clones on record, around 93% of them singletons. The top ten hold around 1.6% of the sample. What this sample's treatment or condition label stands for: nivolumab (PD-1 blockade) given before sampling. This sample comprised lymph node tissue, obtained from a patient treated with anti-PD-1 therapy. Source of these receptors: a female donor with metastatic renal cell carcinoma.

This chain joins TRBV12-2 and TRBJ2-2; the table's D call, TRBD1, has no DNA check behind it. TRBV12-2 is annotated as a pseudogene. The CDR3 loop spans 20 amino acids. In DNA form, the CDR3 reads TGTGCAAGTCGCTTAGATCCTTTTCTGGCAGGGGAAGGTTCCACCGGGGAGCTGTTTTTT. Its protein is CASRLDPFLAGEGSTGELFF.

This sequence joins TRBV4-2 and TRBJ2-5; TRBD2 might be the D (7 bases). This CDR3 is 17 amino acids long. Germline V gene sequence: CDR1 LGHNA, CDR2 YNFKEQ. Trimming left V 1 base short and J 5 bases short, with 20 bases between. In DNA form, the CDR3 reads TGTGCCAGCAGCCAAGTTCATCCACCGGGGGGCAGGGAGACCCAGTACTTC. Translated: CASSQVHPPGGRETQYF.